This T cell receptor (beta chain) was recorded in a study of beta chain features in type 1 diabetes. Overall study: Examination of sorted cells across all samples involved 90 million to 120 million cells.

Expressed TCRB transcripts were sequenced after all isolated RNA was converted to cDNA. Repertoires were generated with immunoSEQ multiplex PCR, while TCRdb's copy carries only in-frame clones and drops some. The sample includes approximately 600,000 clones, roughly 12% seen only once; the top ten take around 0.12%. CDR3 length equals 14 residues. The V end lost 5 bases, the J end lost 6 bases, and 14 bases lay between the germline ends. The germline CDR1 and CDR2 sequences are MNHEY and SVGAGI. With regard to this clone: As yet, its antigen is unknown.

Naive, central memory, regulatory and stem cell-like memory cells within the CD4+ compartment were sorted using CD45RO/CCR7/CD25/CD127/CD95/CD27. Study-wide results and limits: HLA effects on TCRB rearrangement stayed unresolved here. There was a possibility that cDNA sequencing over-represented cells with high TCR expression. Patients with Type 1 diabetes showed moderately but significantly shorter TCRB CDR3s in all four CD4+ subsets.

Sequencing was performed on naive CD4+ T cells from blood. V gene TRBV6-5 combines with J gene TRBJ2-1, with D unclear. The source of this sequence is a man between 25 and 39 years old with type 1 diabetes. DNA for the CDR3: TGTGCCAGCAGTACGCGGACCAAGGGCAATGAGCAGTTCTTC. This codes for CASSTRTKGNEQFF.